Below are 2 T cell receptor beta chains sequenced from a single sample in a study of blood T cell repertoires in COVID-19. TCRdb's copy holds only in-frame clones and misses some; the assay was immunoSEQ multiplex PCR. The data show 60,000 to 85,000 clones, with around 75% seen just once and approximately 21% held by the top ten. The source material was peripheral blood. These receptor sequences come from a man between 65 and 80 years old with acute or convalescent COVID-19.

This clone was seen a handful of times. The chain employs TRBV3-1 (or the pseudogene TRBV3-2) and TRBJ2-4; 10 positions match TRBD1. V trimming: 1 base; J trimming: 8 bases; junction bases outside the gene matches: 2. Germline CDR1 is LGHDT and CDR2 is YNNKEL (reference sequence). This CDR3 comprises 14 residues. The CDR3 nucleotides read TGTGCCAGCAGCCAAGGGGGACAGGGGTACATTCAGTACTTC. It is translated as CASSQGGQGYIQYF.

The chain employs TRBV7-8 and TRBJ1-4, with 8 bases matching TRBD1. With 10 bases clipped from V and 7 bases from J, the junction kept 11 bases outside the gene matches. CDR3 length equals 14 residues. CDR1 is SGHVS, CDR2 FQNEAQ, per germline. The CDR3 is CATVPGTGREKLFF. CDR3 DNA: TGTGCCACTGTACCCGGGACAGGTCGTGAAAAACTGTTTTTT.